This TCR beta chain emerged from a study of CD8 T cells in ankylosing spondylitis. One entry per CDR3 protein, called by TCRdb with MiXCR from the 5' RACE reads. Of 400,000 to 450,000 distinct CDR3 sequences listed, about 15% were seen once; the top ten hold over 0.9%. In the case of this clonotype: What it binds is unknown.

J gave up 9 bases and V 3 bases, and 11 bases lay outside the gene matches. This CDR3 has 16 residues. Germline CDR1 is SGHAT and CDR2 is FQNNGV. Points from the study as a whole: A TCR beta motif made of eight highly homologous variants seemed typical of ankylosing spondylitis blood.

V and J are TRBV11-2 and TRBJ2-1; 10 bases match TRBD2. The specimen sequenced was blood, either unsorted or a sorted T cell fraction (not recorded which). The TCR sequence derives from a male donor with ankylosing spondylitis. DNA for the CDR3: TGTGCCAGCAGCTTCACTAGCGGGGCCCAGCACGGTGAGCAGTTCTTC. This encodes CASSFTSGAQHGEQFF.